This TCR beta chain was retrieved from a study of blood T cell repertoires in COVID-19. Whole-study context: Samples of COVID-19 (acute and convalescent) were obtained from the United States, Italy and Spain. From T cells, B-cell-depleted T cells, or PBMCs came the material, which was cDNA or gDNA.

Note on this clone: At one of its ends the junction is not consistent with the germline gene, which may arise from a read error.

In the study's own analysis: Counts of nucleated cells, estimated from reference gene primer amplification, were obtained. Assay: immunoSEQ multiplex PCR; the TCRdb copy retains only in-frame clones and omits some. V and J calls and clone size follow that table, whereas D and trimming were derived from the DNA. The sample carries 87,000 or so clones, roughly 87% recorded once. Germline CDR1 and CDR2: LGHNA and YNFKEQ. The CDR3 runs 13 residues. The sample taken for sequencing was peripheral blood. The chain joins TRBV4-2 to TRBJ1-6; tentatively, D is TRBD1 (5 bases). The TCR comes from a woman older than 75 with acute or convalescent COVID-19. CDR3 nucleotide sequence: TGTGCCAGCAGTCAAGACGGAGGTTGGGGGACTTTCTTT. This sequence encodes CASSQDGGWGTFF.